A selection of T cell receptor beta chains follows, all from one sample in a study of OX40 agonist ivuxolimab in advanced cancers. Assay: immunoSEQ multiplex PCR; the TCRdb copy retains only in-frame clones and omits some. Among 87,000 or so clones listed, around 85% were seen once. The specimen comprised CD4+ or CD8+ T cells sorted from blood, sampled in a trial of the OX40 agonist ivuxolimab. The receptors stem from an adult with an advanced solid tumor such as melanoma, head and neck, liver or kidney cancer. Each CDR3 is given with its conserved first and last residue. The D gene is left open where the match is weak. Clone size is stated in some rows and not others, as once, few, many or a class when expanded.

TRBD2	TRBV19	19	-	TRBJ2-1	TGTGCCAGTAGTATCGGACTAGCGGGAGGAGGGAGTATATACAATGAGCAGTTCTTC	CASSIGLAGGGSIYNEQFF
-	TRBV2	12	once	TRBJ2-1	TGTGCCAGCAGTGATGACGGAGGCGAGCAGTTCTTC	CASSDDGGEQFF
-	TRBV4-3	15	once	TRBJ2-5	TGCGCCAGCAGCCAAGAACTGGGTAGCGGAGAGACCCAGTACTTC	CASSQELGSGETQYF
-	TRBV6-6	13	-	TRBJ2-7	TGTGCCAGCAGAACCGACAGGCCCTACGAGCAGTACTTC	CASRTDRPYEQYF
-	TRBV7-8	17	once	TRBJ1-5	TGTGCCAGCAGCTTAGCCTCGATTAGCAATAGCAATCAGCCCCAGCATTTT	CASSLASISNSNQPQHF
-	TRBV5-1	12	-	TRBJ2-3	TGCGCCAGGGGACCTCGGGCAGATACGCAGTATTTT	CARGPRADTQYF
-	TRBV28	15	once	TRBJ2-3	TGTGCCAGCACCCGTTTTGGGCAAGAAGGTGATACGCAGTATTTT	CASTRFGQEGDTQYF
-	TRBV4-2	14	-	TRBJ2-7	TGTGCCAGCAGCCACCGGGACAATCCTACGAAGCAGTACTTC	CASSHRDNPTKQYF
-	TRBV28	19	few	TRBJ2-3	TGTGCCAGCAACTTAAGTGGGGGGACGACGCCCTGGGGCACAGATACGCAGTATTTT	CASNLSGGTTPWGTDTQYF
-	TRBV7-2	14	-	TRBJ2-7	TGTGCCAGCAGCCTAAGCCGGCTGATCCGAGAGCAGTACTTC	CASSLSRLIREQYF
TRBD2	TRBV7-9	15	-	TRBJ2-7	TGTGCCAGCAGCCGGAGGACTAGCGGGAACTACGAGCAGTACTTC	CASSRRTSGNYEQYF
TRBD2	TRBV30	21	-	TRBJ2-2	TGTGCCTGGAGTGTATTGGCGCAATGGCTAGCGGGAGGATCGAACACCGGGGAGCTGTTTTTT	CAWSVLAQWLAGGSNTGELFF
-	TRBV5-1	12	-	TRBJ2-5	TGCGCCAGCAGCCTAGAACAAGAGACCCAGTACTTC	CASSLEQETQYF
-	TRBV4-1	15	-	TRBJ1-3	TGCGCCAGCAGCCAAACGCACGCGTCTGGAAACACCATATATTTT	CASSQTHASGNTIYF
-	TRBV7-9	14	once	TRBJ2-7	TGTGCCAGCAGCTGGGACGTCAACTCCTACGAGCAGTACTTC	CASSWDVNSYEQYF
-	TRBV10-2	20	-	TRBJ2-7	TGCGCCAGCGGGGTAACGTCCGGGAATGTCCTCCTTATAGCTCTCTACGAGCAGTACTTC	CASGVTSGNVLLIALYEQYF
TRBD1	TRBV30	13	-	TRBJ2-7	TGTGCCTGGAGACGACAGGGTTCCTACGAGCAGTACTTC	CAWRRQGSYEQYF
-	TRBV27	15	-	TRBJ1-2	TGTGCCAGCAGTTCCGGAAACAGGGACCACTATGGCTACACCTTC	CASSSGNRDHYGYTF
-	TRBV5-1	14	-	TRBJ1-1	TGCGCCAGCAGCCTTCAGACGGTGAACACTGAAGCTTTCTTT	CASSLQTVNTEAFF
-	TRBV6-6	11	-	TRBJ2-3	TGTGCCAGCAGTTACAGGGATACGCAGTATTTT	CASSYRDTQYF
TRBD2	TRBV19	14	few	TRBJ2-7	TGTGCCAGTAGTAGGAGCGGGAACTCCTACGAGCAGTACTTC	CASSRSGNSYEQYF
-	TRBV12-5	16	-	TRBJ2-1	TGTGCTAGTGCCCTTCGGGGGGACAGCTCCTACAATGAGCAGTTCTTC	CASALRGDSSYNEQFF
-	TRBV5-6	14	-	TRBJ1-4	TGTGCCAGCAGCTTGGTTGGTACTAATGAAAAACTGTTTTTT	CASSLVGTNEKLFF
-	TRBV5-6	12	-	TRBJ2-2	TGTGCCAGCAGCTTGAACACCGGGGAGCTGTTTTTT	CASSLNTGELFF
-	TRBV19	13	once	TRBJ1-1	TGTGCCAGTAGCCACGCTTTGAACACTGAAGCTTTCTTT	CASSHALNTEAFF
-	TRBV12-5	15	-	TRBJ1-2	TGTGCTAGTGGTTTGTTGGCAGACGTGATCTATGGCTACACCTTC	CASGLLADVIYGYTF
TRBD2	TRBV2	16	-	TRBJ2-5	TGTGCCAGCAGTGTGATTAGCGGGAGGGCCGGGGAGACCCAGTACTTC	CASSVISGRAGETQYF
-	TRBV20-1	11	-	TRBJ2-5	TGCAGTGCTCATATCGTAGAGACCCAGTACTTC	CSAHIVETQYF
-	TRBV4-2	14	-	TRBJ1-5	TGTGCCAGCAGCGGCACAGGGACGCATCAGCCCCAGCATTTT	CASSGTGTHQPQHF
-	TRBV19	14	-	TRBJ2-7	TGTGCCAGTAGTACCCAGGGAAGCTACGTGGAGCAGTACTTC	CASSTQGSYVEQYF
-	TRBV28	15	-	TRBJ1-2	TGTGCCAGCAGTTTATCGGGAGGGGAGCGATACGGCTACACCTTC	CASSLSGGERYGYTF
-	TRBV12-5	16	-	TRBJ2-3	TGTGCTAGTGGTCCGCGGGATCAACCTAGCACAGATACGCAGTATTTT	CASGPRDQPSTDTQYF
TRBD2	TRBV7-8	17	-	TRBJ2-1	TGTGCCAGCAGCGGGGCCCGAAGCGGGAGGGGACGCAATGAGCAGTTCTTC	CASSGARSGRGRNEQFF
TRBD2	TRBV2	15	-	TRBJ2-7	TGTGCCAGCAGTGCTGGCCTAGCGGGTTCCTACGAGCAGTACTTC	CASSAGLAGSYEQYF
-	TRBV4-1	14	-	TRBJ2-1	TGCGCCAGCAGCCATATAGACAGTTACAATGAGCAGTTCTTC	CASSHIDSYNEQFF
-	TRBV28	16	-	TRBJ2-7	TGTGCCAGCAGTTTTCAGGACCTAAAAGGCTCTTACGAGCAGTACTTC	CASSFQDLKGSYEQYF
TRBD2	TRBV5-1	10	-	TRBJ2-7	TGCGCCAGCGGGGAGGGAGAGCAGTACTTC	CASGEGEQYF